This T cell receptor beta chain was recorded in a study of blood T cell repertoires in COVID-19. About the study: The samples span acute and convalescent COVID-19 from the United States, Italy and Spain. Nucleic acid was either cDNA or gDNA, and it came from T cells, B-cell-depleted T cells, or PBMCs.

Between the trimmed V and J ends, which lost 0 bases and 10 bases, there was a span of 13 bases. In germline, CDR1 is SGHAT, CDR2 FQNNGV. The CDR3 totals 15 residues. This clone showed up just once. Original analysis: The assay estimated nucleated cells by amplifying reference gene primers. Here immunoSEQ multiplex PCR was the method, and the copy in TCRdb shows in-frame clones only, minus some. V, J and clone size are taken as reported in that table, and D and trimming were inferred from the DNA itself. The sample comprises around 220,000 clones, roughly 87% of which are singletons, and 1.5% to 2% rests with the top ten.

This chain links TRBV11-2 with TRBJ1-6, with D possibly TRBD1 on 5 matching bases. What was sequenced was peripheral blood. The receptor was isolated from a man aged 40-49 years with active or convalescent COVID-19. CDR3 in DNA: TGTGCCAGCAGCTTAGATCTAGGGGCAGGGTCACCCCTCCACTTT. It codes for CASSLDLGAGSPLHF.